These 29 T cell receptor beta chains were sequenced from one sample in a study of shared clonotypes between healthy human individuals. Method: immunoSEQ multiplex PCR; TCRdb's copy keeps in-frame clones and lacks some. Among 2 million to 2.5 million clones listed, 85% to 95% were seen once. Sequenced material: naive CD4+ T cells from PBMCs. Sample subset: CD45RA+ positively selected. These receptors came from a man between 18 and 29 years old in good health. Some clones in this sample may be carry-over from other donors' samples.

Here the CDR3 reads CASSLGTSGSPYEQYF. The CDR3, as DNA: TGCGCCAGCAGCTTGGGGACTAGCGGGAGCCCCTACGAGCAGTACTTC. The genes are TRBV5-1 and TRBJ2-7; 13 nucleotides agree with TRBD2. Germline trimming cut 0 bases from V and 2 bases from J; bases unmatched to any gene: 2. Germline values: CDR1 SGHRS, CDR2 YFSETQ. The CDR3 has 16 residues.

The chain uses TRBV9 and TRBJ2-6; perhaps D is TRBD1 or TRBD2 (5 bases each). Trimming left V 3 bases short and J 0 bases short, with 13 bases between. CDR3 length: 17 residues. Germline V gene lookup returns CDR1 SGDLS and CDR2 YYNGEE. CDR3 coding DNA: TGTGCCAGCAGCGGACTCCTGAGGGGCTCTGGGGCCAACGTCCTGACTTTC. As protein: CASSGLLRGSGANVLTF.

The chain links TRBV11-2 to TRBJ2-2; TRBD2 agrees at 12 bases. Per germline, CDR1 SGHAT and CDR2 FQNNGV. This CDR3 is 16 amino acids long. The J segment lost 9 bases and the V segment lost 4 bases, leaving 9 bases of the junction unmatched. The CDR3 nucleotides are TGTGCCAGCAGCTCTGGACTAGCGGGAAAACACCGGGAGCTGTTTTTT. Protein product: CASSSGLAGKHRELFF.

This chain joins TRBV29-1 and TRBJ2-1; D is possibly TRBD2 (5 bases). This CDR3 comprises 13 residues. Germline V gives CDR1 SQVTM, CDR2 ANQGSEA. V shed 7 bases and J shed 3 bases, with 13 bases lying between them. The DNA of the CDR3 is TGCAGCGGTCTGACTAATTTCTACAATGAGCAGTTCTTC. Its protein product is CSGLTNFYNEQFF.

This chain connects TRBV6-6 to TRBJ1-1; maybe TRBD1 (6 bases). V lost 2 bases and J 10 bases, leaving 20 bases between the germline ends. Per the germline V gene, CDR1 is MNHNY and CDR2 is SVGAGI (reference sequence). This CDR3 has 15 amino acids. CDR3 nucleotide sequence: TGTGCCAGCAGTTACCCCACAGGGTTAGGGATCGGAGCTTTCTTT. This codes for CASSYPTGLGIGAFF.

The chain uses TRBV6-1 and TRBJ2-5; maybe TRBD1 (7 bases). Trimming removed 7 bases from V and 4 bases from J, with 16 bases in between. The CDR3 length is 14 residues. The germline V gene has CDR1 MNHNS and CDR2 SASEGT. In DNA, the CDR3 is TGTGCCAGCAATTGGAGGGCAGGGGGAGAGACCCAGTACTTC. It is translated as CASNWRAGGETQYF.

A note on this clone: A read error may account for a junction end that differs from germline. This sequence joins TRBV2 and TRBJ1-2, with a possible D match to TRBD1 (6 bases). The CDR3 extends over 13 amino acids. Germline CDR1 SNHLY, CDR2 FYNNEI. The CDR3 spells CASREGQNYGYTF. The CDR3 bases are TGTGCCAGCAGGGAAGGACAGAATTATGGCTACACCTTC.

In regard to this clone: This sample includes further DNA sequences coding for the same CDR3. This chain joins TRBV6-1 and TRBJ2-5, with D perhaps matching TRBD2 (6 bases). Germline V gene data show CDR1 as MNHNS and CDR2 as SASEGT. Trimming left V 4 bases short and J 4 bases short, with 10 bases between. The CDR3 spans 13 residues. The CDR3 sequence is CASSGVGGETQYF. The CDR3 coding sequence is TGTGCCAGCAGTGGGGTGGGGGGAGAGACCCAGTACTTC.

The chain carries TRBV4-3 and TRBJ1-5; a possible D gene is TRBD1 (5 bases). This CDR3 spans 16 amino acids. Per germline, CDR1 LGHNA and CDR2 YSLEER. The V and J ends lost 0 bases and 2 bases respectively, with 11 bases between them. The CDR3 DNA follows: TGCGCCAGCAGCCAAGAGGGGGGTTACGGCAATCAGCCCCAGCATTTT. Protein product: CASSQEGGYGNQPQHF.

Written as DNA, the CDR3 is TGTGCCAGCAGGGGGAGAAACACCTACGAGCAGTACTTC. It codes for CASRGRNTYEQYF. The V gene is TRBV7-2, the J gene TRBJ2-7; weak D call: TRBD2 (5 bases). With 6 bases removed from V and 2 bases from J, the gap between germline ends came to 11 bases. CDR3 size: 13 residues. Per the germline V gene, CDR1 is SGHTA and CDR2 is FQGNSA. The full variable domain, in which reference TRBV7-2 and TRBJ2-7 provide the parts outside the CDR3, is GAGVSQSPSNKVTEKGKDVELRCDPISGHTALYWYRQSLGQGLEFLIYFQGNSAPDKSGLPSDRFSAERTGGSVSTLTIQRTQQEDSAVYLCASRGRNTYEQYFGPGTRLTVT.

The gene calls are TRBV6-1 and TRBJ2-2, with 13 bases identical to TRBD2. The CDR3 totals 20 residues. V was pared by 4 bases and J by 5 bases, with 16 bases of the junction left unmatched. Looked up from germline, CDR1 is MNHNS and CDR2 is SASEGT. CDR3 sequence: CASSGFPAWTSGSKTGELFF. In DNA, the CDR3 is TGTGCCAGCAGTGGATTCCCCGCCTGGACTAGCGGGAGTAAAACCGGGGAGCTGTTTTTT.

The CDR3 DNA reads as TGTGCCAGCAGCTTGACAGGGGTGAAATCCTACGAGCAGTACTTC. Protein sequence: CASSLTGVKSYEQYF. V and J are TRBV5-6 and TRBJ2-7; 7 bases are shared with TRBD1. Losses at the gene ends were 1 base for V and 1 base for J; bases not matched to a gene: 5. The germline V gene encodes CDR1 SGHDT and CDR2 YYEEEE. The CDR3 consists of 15 residues.

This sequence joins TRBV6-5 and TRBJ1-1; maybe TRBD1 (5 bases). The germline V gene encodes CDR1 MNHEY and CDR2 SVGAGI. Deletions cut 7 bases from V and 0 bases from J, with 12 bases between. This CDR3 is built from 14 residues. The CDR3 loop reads CASTPTALNTEAFF. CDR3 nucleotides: TGTGCCAGCACTCCGACAGCCTTGAACACTGAAGCTTTCTTT.

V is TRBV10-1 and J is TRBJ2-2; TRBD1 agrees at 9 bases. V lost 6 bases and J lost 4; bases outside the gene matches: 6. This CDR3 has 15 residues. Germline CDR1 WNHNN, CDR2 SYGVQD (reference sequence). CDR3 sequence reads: CASSPGQGSTGELFF. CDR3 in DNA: TGCGCCAGCAGCCCGGGACAGGGAAGCACCGGGGAGCTGTTTTTT.

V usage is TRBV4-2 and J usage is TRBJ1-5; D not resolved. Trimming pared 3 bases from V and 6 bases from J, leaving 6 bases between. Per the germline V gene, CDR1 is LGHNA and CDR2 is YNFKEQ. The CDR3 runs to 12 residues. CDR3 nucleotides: TGTGCCAGCAGCCAGGGTGTTCAGCCCCAGCATTTT. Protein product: CASSQGVQPQHF.

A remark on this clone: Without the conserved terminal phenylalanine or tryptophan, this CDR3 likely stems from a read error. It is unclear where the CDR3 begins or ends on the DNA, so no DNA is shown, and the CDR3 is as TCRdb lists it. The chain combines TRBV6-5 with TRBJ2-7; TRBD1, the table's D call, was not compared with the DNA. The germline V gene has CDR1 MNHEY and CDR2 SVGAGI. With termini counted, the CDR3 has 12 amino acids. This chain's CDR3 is CASSRDRNGRLI.

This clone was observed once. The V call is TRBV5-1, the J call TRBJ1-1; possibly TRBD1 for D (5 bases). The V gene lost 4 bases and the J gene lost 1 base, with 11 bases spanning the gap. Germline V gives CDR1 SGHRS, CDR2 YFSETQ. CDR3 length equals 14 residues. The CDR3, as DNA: TGCGCCAGCAGCAAAGCAGGGCCGAACACTGAAGCTTTCTTT. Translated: CASSKAGPNTEAFF.

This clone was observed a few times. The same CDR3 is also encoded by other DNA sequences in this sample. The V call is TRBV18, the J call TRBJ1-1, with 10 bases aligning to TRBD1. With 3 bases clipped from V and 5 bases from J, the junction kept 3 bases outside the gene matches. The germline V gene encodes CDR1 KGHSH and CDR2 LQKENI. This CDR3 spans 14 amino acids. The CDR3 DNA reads TGTGCCAGCTCACCCGACAGGGGGCGAACTGAAGCTTTCTTT. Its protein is CASSPDRGRTEAFF. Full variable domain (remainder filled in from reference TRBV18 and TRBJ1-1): NAGVMQNPRHLVRRRGQEARLRCSPMKGHSHVYWYRQLPEEGLKFMVYLQKENIIDESGMPKERFSAEFPKEGPSILRIQQVVRGDSAAYFCASSPDRGRTEAFFGQGTRLTVV.

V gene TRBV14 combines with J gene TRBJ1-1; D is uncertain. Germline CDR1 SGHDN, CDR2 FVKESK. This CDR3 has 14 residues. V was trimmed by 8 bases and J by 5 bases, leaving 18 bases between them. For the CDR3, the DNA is TGTGCCAGCGGGTGGAGACCCTTGGCTACTGAAGCTTTCTTT. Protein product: CASGWRPLATEAFF.

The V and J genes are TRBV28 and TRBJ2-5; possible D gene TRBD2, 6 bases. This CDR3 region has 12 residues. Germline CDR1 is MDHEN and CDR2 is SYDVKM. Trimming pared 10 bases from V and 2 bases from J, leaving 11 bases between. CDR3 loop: CATKGTQETQYF. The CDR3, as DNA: TGTGCCACGAAGGGGACTCAAGAGACCCAGTACTTC.

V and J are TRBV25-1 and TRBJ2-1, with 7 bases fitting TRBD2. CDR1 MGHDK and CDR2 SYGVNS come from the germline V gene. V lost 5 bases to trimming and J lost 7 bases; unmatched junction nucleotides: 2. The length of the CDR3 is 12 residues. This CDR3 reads CASSLGGNEQFF. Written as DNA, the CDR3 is TGTGCCAGCAGTCTGGGGGGGAATGAGCAGTTCTTC.

The CDR3 protein is CASSLGYERETQYF. The DNA of the CDR3 is TGCGCCAGCAGCTTGGGCTATGAAAGAGAGACCCAGTACTTC. The chain employs TRBV5-1 and TRBJ2-5, with D hard to call. CDR3 length: 14 amino acids. Trimming removed 0 bases from V and 4 bases from J, with 10 bases in between. CDR1 and CDR2 (germline): SGHRS, YFSETQ.

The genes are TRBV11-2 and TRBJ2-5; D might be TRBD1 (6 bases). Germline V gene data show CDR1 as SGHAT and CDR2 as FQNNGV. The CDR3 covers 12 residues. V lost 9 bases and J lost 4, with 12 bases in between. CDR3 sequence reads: CASGQTRETQYF. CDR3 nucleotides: TGTGCCAGTGGACAGACCCGAGAGACCCAGTACTTC.

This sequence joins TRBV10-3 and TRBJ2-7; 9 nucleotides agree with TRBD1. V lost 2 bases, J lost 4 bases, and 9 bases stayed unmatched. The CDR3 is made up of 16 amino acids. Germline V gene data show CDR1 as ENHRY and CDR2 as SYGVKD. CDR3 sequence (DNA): TGTGCCATCAGTGAGACACTAACAGGGGGCCTGTACGAGCAGTACTTC. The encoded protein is CAISETLTGGLYEQYF.

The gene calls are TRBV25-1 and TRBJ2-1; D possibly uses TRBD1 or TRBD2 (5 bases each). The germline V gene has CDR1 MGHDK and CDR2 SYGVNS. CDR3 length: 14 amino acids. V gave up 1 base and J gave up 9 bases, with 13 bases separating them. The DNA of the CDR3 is TGTGCCAGCAGTGAATTGGGGACCGTGGGTGAGCAGTTCTTC. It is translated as CASSELGTVGEQFF.

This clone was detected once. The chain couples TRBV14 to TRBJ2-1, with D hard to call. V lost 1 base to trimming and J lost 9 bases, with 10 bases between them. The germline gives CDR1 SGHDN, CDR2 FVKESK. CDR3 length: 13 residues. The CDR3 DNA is TGTGCCAGCAGCCAAGCCCCATACGGTGAGCAGTTCTTC. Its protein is CASSQAPYGEQFF. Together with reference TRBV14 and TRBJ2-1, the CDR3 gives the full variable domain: EAGVTQFPSHSVIEKGQTVTLRCDPISGHDNLYWYRRVMGKEIKFLLHFVKESKQDESGMPNNRFLAERTGGTYSTLKVQPAELEDSGVYFCASSQAPYGEQFFGPGTRLTVL.

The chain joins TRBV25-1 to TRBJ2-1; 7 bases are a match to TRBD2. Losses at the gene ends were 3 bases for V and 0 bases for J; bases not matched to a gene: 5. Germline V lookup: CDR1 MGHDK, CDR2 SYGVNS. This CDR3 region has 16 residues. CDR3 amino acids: CASSDAPSGSYNEQFF. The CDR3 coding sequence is TGTGCCAGCAGTGACGCGCCTAGCGGCTCCTACAATGAGCAGTTCTTC.

CDR3 in amino acids: CASSLGGTLGYTF. CDR3 nucleotides: TGTGCCAGCAGCTTAGGGGGGACTTTGGGCTACACCTTC. The J gene is TRBJ1-2, the V gene TRBV7-2, with D possibly matching TRBD1 (5 bases). This CDR3 spans 13 amino acids. V shed 1 base and J shed 8 bases, with 11 bases lying between them. The germline V gene encodes CDR1 SGHTA and CDR2 FQGNSA.

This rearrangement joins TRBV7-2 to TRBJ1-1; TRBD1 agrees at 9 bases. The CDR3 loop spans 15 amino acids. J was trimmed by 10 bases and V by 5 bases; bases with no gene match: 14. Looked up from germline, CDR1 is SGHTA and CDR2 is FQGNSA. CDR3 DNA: TGTGCCAGCAGCGGGGCCGGGACAGGGTTTCCTCGAGCTTTCTTT. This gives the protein CASSGAGTGFPRAFF.